A single sample gave rise to the 8 T cell receptor beta chains below, sequenced in a study of T-cell memory formation after mild COVID-19. TCRdb redid the calling of the 5' RACE reads with MiXCR, one entry per CDR3 protein. This table holds more than 150,000 distinct CDR3 sequences, about 18% found once. Input material: PBMCs or a T cell subset sorted from them (not recorded which). The source of these receptors is a man between 18 and 35 years old who had mild COVID-19 (a few samples of this study predate the infection). Cell type and time point are not known.

This clonotype has more than one count but fewer than ten. The rearrangement links TRBV5-1 to TRBJ2-3, with TRBD2 matching 9 bases. After removal of 4 bases from V and 6 bases from J, the junction contained 12 bases not matched to a gene. Germline V gives CDR1 SGHRS, CDR2 YFSETQ. CDR3 length: 16 residues. CDR3 sequence reads: CASSPGLAGSADTQYF. CDR3 DNA sequence: TGCGCCAGCAGCCCGGGACTAGCAGGGTCGGCCGATACGCAGTATTTT.

This clonotype was observed a few times. The chain has TRBV6-5 and TRBJ1-6; D possibly corresponds to TRBD1 (5 bases). This CDR3 comprises 15 residues. CDR1 and CDR2 from the germline V gene are MNHEY and SVGAGI. The V gene lost 7 bases and the J gene lost 0 bases, with 10 bases spanning the gap. CDR3 loop: CASTPGGSYNSPLHF. The CDR3 DNA follows: TGTGCCAGCACCCCCGGGGGCTCCTATAATTCACCCCTCCACTTT.

The sample holds a few counts of this clonotype. The chain joins TRBV18 to TRBJ2-1, with D possibly matching TRBD1 (6 bases). The CDR3 has 15 amino acids. Between the trimmed V and J ends, which lost 0 bases and 7 bases, there was a span of 13 bases. Germline V gene sequence: CDR1 KGHSH, CDR2 LQKENI. In DNA, the CDR3 is TGTGCCAGCTCACCACCCTCTACAGGGTCAAATGAGCAGTTCTTC. Translating gives CASSPPSTGSNEQFF.

The chain has TRBV4-3 and TRBJ1-5; TRBD1 might be the D (5 bases). This CDR3 has 14 amino acids. The V gene's germline CDR1 is LGHNA and CDR2 YSLEER. Deletions cut 1 base from V and 6 bases from J, with 10 bases between. Here the CDR3 DNA reads TGCGCCAGCAGCCAAGCGGGGGAGAGTCAGCCCCAGCATTTT. As protein: CASSQAGESQPQHF.

The chain employs TRBV6-2 or TRBV6-3 and TRBJ1-2; D unclear. V lost 3 bases and J 0 bases, leaving 5 bases between the germline ends. The CDR3 has 13 amino acids. The germline V gene encodes CDR1 MNHEY and CDR2 SVGEGT. The CDR3 region is CASSYKSNYGYTF. CDR3 nucleotides: TGTGCCAGCAGTTATAAGTCTAACTATGGCTACACCTTC.

This clonotype was detected a few times. The CDR3 loop is CASNPPGEETQYF. CDR3 nucleotide sequence: TGTGCCAGCAACCCGCCCGGAGAGGAGACCCAGTACTTC. This chain links TRBV7-2 with TRBJ2-5; D gene ambiguous. Germline V gene lookup returns CDR1 SGHTA and CDR2 FQGNSA. The CDR3 is 13 residues long. The ends were cut back, 7 bases at V and 5 bases at J, with 14 bases in the middle. Full variable domain (missing parts from reference TRBV7-2 and TRBJ2-5): GAGVSQSPSNKVTEKGKDVELRCDPISGHTALYWYRQSLGQGLEFLIYFQGNSAPDKSGLPSDRFSAERTGGSVSTLTIQRTQQEDSAVYLCASNPPGEETQYFGPGTRLLVL.

This clonotype was counted between two and nine times. This sequence joins TRBV25-1 and TRBJ2-7; no definite D call. The CDR3 spans 12 residues. The germline V gene encodes CDR1 MGHDK and CDR2 SYGVNS. This CDR3 reads CATAQEPYEQYV. The DNA of the CDR3 is TGTGCGACGGCGCAGGAGCCCTACGAGCAGTACGTC.

The sample holds one count of this clonotype. This chain links TRBV20-1 with TRBJ2-5; tentatively, D is TRBD1 (6 bases). The CDR3 runs 13 residues. Germline assignment: CDR1 DFQATT and CDR2 SNEGSKA (reference sequence). Trimming removed 3 bases from V and 5 bases from J, with 13 bases in between. This CDR3 reads CSARKQGRETQYF. The DNA of the CDR3 is TGCAGTGCTAGGAAACAGGGCCGGGAGACCCAGTACTTC.